The T cell receptor (beta chain) under discussion was sequenced for a study of T cell responses to AZD1222 COVID-19 vaccine. Whole-study context: Second-dose groups at about 4 or about 12 weeks were pooled.

The assay was immunoSEQ multiplex PCR, and TCRdb's table has in-frame clones only and misses some. The table shows approximately 90,000 clones, with approximately 89% occurring only once. The CDR3 runs to 16 residues. With 5 bases clipped from V and 5 bases from J, the junction kept 14 bases outside the gene matches. The germline CDR1 and CDR2 sequences are SGHTA and FQGNSA. As for this clone: Its antigen is not known.

Study outcomes and limitations: Two AZD1222 administrations were followed by greater Spike-specific TCR breadth and depth. Nearly half of the spike-specific TCRs reportedly recognize variant regions that carry no mutations.

This chain links TRBV7-2 with TRBJ1-2; 7 positions agree with TRBD1. This sequence was found in an adult in good health. Here the sequenced sample was peripheral blood, taken on day 0 of AZD1222 vaccination. The CDR3 sequence: CASSPRRQTGIYGYTF. CDR3 nucleotides: TGTGCCAGCAGCCCGCGACGACAGACAGGGATTTATGGCTACACCTTC. Together with reference TRBV7-2 and TRBJ1-2, the CDR3 gives the full variable domain: GAGVSQSPSNKVTEKGKDVELRCDPISGHTALYWYRQSLGQGLEFLIYFQGNSAPDKSGLPSDRFSAERTGGSVSTLTIQRTQQEDSAVYLCASSPRRQTGIYGYTFGSGTRLTVV.